This T cell receptor beta chain was sequenced during a study of technical replicates of blood from several donors. The CDR3 sequence is 12 residues long. Looked up from germline, CDR1 is SEHNR and CDR2 is FQNEAQ (reference sequence). Clones were read by immunoSEQ multiplex PCR, and TCRdb kept only the in-frame ones, dropping some. Here the sample spans tens of thousands of clones, around 94% being singletons. A remark on this clone: Its ends do not fully match the called genes, so a read error is possible.

This TCR was sampled from a human donor in good health. The chain has TRBV7-9 and TRBJ1-4, with D unresolved. The sample comprised T cells isolated from PBMCs. CDR3 in DNA: TGTGCCAGCAGCTTAGGTGGCCCCAGCGCCGAATTT. Translation gives CASSLGGPSAEF.